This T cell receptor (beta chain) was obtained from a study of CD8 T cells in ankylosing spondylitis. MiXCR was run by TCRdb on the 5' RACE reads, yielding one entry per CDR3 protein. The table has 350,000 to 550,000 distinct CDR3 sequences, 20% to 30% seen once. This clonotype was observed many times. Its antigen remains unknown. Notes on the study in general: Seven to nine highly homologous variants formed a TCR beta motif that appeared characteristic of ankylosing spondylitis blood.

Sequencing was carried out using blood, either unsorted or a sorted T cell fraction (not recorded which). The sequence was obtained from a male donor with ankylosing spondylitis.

CDR3 sequence reads: CASSGTLPNEQYF. The CDR3 DNA reads TGCGCCAGCAGTGGGACCCTACCAAACGAGCAGTACTTC. The chain combines TRBV10-1 with TRBJ2-7; D call uncertain. V lost 4 bases to trimming and J lost 5 bases, with 12 bases between them. This CDR3 contains 13 residues. The germline CDR1 and CDR2 sequences are WNHNN and SYGVQD (reference sequence).